The 12 T cell receptor beta chains below come from one sample, sequenced in a study of blood T cell repertoires in COVID-19. TCRdb's table, derived via immunoSEQ multiplex PCR, lists solely in-frame clones and lacks some. In the table there are approximately 340,000 clones, approximately 93% of which are singletons. The sequenced sample consisted of PBMCs or T cells enriched from blood (not recorded which). These receptors were obtained from a woman aged 40 to 49 who had been exposed to COVID-19.

The chain couples TRBV4-3 to TRBJ1-1; D may be TRBD1 (5 bases). The V gene lost 5 bases and the J gene lost 3 bases, with 13 bases spanning the gap. This CDR3 region has 14 residues. Germline V gives CDR1 LGHNA, CDR2 YSLEER. The CDR3 is CASSRKGSDTEAFF. DNA for the CDR3: TGCGCCAGCAGCAGGAAGGGGTCGGACACTGAAGCTTTCTTT.

The rearrangement links TRBV7-2 to TRBJ1-1; 9 bases map to TRBD1. This CDR3 is 16 amino acids long. Per germline, CDR1 SGHTA and CDR2 FQGNSA. After removal of 4 bases from V and 6 bases from J, the junction contained 12 bases not matched to a gene. CDR3 sequence reads: CASSSRATGGRAEAFF. DNA for the CDR3: TGTGCCAGCAGCTCGCGCGCCACAGGGGGCAGGGCTGAAGCTTTCTTT.

V gene TRBV5-1 combines with J gene TRBJ1-1; no clear D. The CDR3 covers 14 residues. Trimming cost V 4 bases and J 5 bases, with 15 bases left between them. In germline, CDR1 is SGHRS, CDR2 YFSETQ. The CDR3 sequence: CASSRLMRDTEAFF. The CDR3 DNA follows: TGCGCCAGCAGCCGCCTAATGAGGGATACTGAAGCTTTCTTT.

The CDR3 bases are TGTGCCAGCAGCCGTAACCGGGGACAGGGGAAGGAGACCCAGTACTTC. Its translation is CASSRNRGQGKETQYF. The V call is TRBV7-8, the J call TRBJ2-5, with 10 bases matching TRBD1. The length of the CDR3 is 16 residues. J was trimmed by 5 bases and V by 5 bases; bases with no gene match: 11. Germline V gives CDR1 SGHVS, CDR2 FQNEAQ.

V gene TRBV10-2 combines with J gene TRBJ1-2; 8 bases match TRBD1. Germline lookup yields CDR1 WSHSY and CDR2 SAAADI. This CDR3 contains 14 residues. V trimming: 4 bases; J trimming: 4 bases; junction bases outside the gene matches: 5. The CDR3 sequence is CASSGTGGSYGYTF. For the CDR3, the DNA is TGCGCCAGCAGTGGAACAGGGGGTAGCTATGGCTACACCTTC.

V gene TRBV15 combines with J gene TRBJ1-4; 8 bases map to TRBD1. The V and J ends lost 1 base and 7 bases, in that order; junction bases with no gene match: 8. The CDR3 is 16 residues long. In germline, CDR1 is LNHNV, CDR2 YYDKDF (reference sequence). The CDR3: CATSRAPGQGGEKLFF. The DNA for the CDR3 is TGTGCCACCAGCAGAGCACCCGGACAGGGTGGTGAAAAACTGTTTTTT.

J is TRBJ1-6 and V is TRBV2; D not resolved. CDR3 length: 16 amino acids. Trimming took off 2 bases at V and 0 bases at J, with 8 bases between the two ends. Germline V gives CDR1 SNHLY, CDR2 FYNNEI. The CDR3 loop reads CASSESGSSYNSPLHF. CDR3 DNA sequence: TGTGCCAGCAGTGAAAGCGGAAGCTCCTATAATTCACCCCTCCACTTT.

The chain joins TRBV18 to TRBJ1-2; D gene uncertain. Germline V gene data show CDR1 as KGHSH and CDR2 as LQKENI. This CDR3 has 19 residues. Trimming stripped 0 bases from V and 0 bases from J, with 20 bases between. The CDR3 protein is CASSPPSPLPTKTNYGYTF. Here the CDR3 DNA reads TGTGCCAGCTCACCACCTTCCCCCTTACCCACAAAGACTAACTATGGCTACACCTTC. The complete variable domain, with remaining parts taken from reference TRBV18 and TRBJ1-2, reads NAGVMQNPRHLVRRRGQEARLRCSPMKGHSHVYWYRQLPEEGLKFMVYLQKENIIDESGMPKERFSAEFPKEGPSILRIQQVVRGDSAAYFCASSPPSPLPTKTNYGYTFGSGTRLTVV.

This clone appeared a single time. The rearrangement uses TRBV2 and TRBJ2-7; 13 bases agree with TRBD2. V lost 10 bases and J lost 8; bases outside the gene matches: 8. Germline loops: CDR1 SNHLY, CDR2 FYNNEI. The CDR3 spans 13 residues. The CDR3 nucleotides are TGTGCCACCTCAGGACTAGCGGGAGTCAAGCAGTACTTC. Residues: CATSGLAGVKQYF.

The V and J genes are TRBV4-3 and TRBJ1-4, with 8 bases identical to TRBD1. With V trimmed by 4 bases and J by 3 bases, 4 bases remained unmatched. Germline values: CDR1 LGHNA, CDR2 YSLEER. The CDR3 has 15 residues. The CDR3, as DNA: TGCGCCAGCAGCCTATTGGACAGGGCTAATGAAAAACTGTTTTTT. It translates to CASSLLDRANEKLFF.

V and J are TRBV9 and TRBJ1-1, with TRBD1 as a possible D gene (6 bases). This CDR3 has 16 residues. V lost 4 bases, J lost 0 bases, and 16 bases lay in between. The germline V gene encodes CDR1 SGDLS and CDR2 YYNGEE. Written as DNA, the CDR3 is TGTGCCAGCAGCCGACCTCGGGGGGGCATGAACACTGAAGCTTTCTTT. Translated: CASSRPRGGMNTEAFF.

CDR3: CASSFSARNYGYTF. The CDR3 nucleotides read TGTGCCAGCAGTTTTTCTGCTCGGAACTATGGCTACACCTTC. J is TRBJ1-2 and V is TRBV28; D is uncertain. Germline V lookup: CDR1 MDHEN, CDR2 SYDVKM. Trimming shortened V by 3 bases and J by 2 bases, and 10 bases separated the two germline ends. CDR3 length: 14 residues.